Listed below are T cell receptor beta chains from one sample, sequenced in a study of long-term antiretroviral therapy in people with HIV. Sequencing was performed with immunoSEQ multiplex PCR; in TCRdb, only in-frame clones are kept and a portion is missing. Of fewer than 55,000 clones in the sample, nearly 95% are singletons; the top ten hold 2.7%. The sample consisted of unsorted PBMCs, taken 3.7 years after starting antiretroviral therapy. These receptor sequences come from a woman aged 50 to 65 with HIV. CDR3s include the opening cysteine and the closing phenylalanine or tryptophan. The D gene is left open where the match is weak. Some rows have no size entry. The others give once, few or many, or a class for an expanded clone.

-	TRBJ2-5	TRBV9	TRBD1	TGTGCCAGCAGCCCCAGACAGGGGTTGGAGACCCAGTACTTC	CASSPRQGLETQYF
-	TRBJ1-1	TRBV2	TRBD1	TGTGCCAGCAGACCGGGACAGGGCAACACTGAAGCTTTCTTT	CASRPGQGNTEAFF
-	TRBJ2-3	TRBV7-3	TRBD2	TGTGCCAGCAGCTCTCACTTGGGAGGGACAGATACGCAGTATTTT	CASSSHLGGTDTQYF
-	TRBJ2-5	TRBV9	TRBD2	TGTGCCAGCAGCGTAAGTCCCACGGGGGGCCAAGAGACCCAGTACTTC	CASSVSPTGGQETQYF
-	TRBJ2-7	TRBV5-1	TRBD1	TGCGCCAGCAGCTGGGATTCGGACAGGGGGTACGAGCAGTACTTC	CASSWDSDRGYEQYF
-	TRBJ1-2	TRBV11-2	-	TGTGCCAGCAGCCTACGGGGAGGGGGAGGCGGCTATGGCTACACCTTC	CASSLRGGGGGYGYTF
-	TRBJ2-7	TRBV5-6	-	TGTGCCAGCAGCTCGACCCTGGCCCATGGAAATAATGGGGAGCAGTACTTC	CASSSTLAHGNNGEQYF
-	TRBJ2-2	TRBV2	TRBD1	TGTGCCAGCAGGACAGGGGGCACCGGGGAGCTGTTTTTT	CASRTGGTGELFF
-	TRBJ2-7	TRBV23-1	-	TGCGCCAGCAGTCAAGGGGGGATCGATTACGAGCAGTACTTC	CASSQGGIDYEQYF
-	TRBJ2-7	TRBV27	-	TGTGCCAGCACCCCAGGGGGGCGGAATTCCTACGAGCAGTACTTC	CASTPGGRNSYEQYF
-	TRBJ2-2	TRBV5-1	-	TGCGCCAGCAGCTTGGACAGGGTCAGCACCGGGGAGCTGTTTTTT	CASSLDRVSTGELFF
-	TRBJ1-2	TRBV13	-	TGTGCCAGCACCCCTCGGACAGATGGCTACACCTTC	CASTPRTDGYTF
-	TRBJ1-1	TRBV6-6	TRBD1	TGTGCCAGCAGGGGGGACAGGACGAACACTGAAGCTTTCTTT	CASRGDRTNTEAFF
-	TRBJ1-2	TRBV6-5	TRBD1	TGTGCCAGCAGCGACCTTGACAGGGACTATGGCTACACCTTC	CASSDLDRDYGYTF
-	TRBJ2-2	TRBV11-3	TRBD2	TGTGCCAGCAGCCTAGCGGGGGGGCCTAACACCGGGGAGCTGTTTTTT	CASSLAGGPNTGELFF
-	TRBJ2-5	TRBV6-1	-	TGTGCCAGTAGGACAGCCGGGCAAGAGACCCAGTACTTC	CASRTAGQETQYF
medium-sized	TRBJ2-1	TRBV14	TRBD2	TGTGCCAGCAGCCAATGGCGGGGGGGCCTCAATGAGCAGTTCTTC	CASSQWRGGLNEQFF
-	TRBJ2-3	TRBV30	TRBD2	TGTGCCTGGAGTGACCCTAGACTAGCGCGGACAGATACGCAGTATTTT	CAWSDPRLARTDTQYF
-	TRBJ1-1	TRBV14	TRBD1	TGTGCCAGCAGCCAAGTGAACAGGGGGAACACTGAAGCTTTCTTT	CASSQVNRGNTEAFF
-	TRBJ2-5	TRBV2	-	TGTGCCAGCAGTGAAAGATTGGCAGGGCTAGAGACCCAGTACTTC	CASSERLAGLETQYF
-	TRBJ1-5	TRBV6-1	TRBD1	TGTGCCAGCAGGGGGGGGACAGGTAGCAATCAGCCCCAGCATTTT	CASRGGTGSNQPQHF
-	TRBJ2-7	TRBV4-1	-	TGCGCCAGCAGCCCCGTGCTTGGACAGTCCTACGAGCAGTACTTC	CASSPVLGQSYEQYF
-	TRBJ2-7	TRBV4-3	-	TGCGCCAGCAGCCTTAGCTTGAGGGGCGCTGGCTACGAGCAGTACTTC	CASSLSLRGAGYEQYF
once	TRBJ2-1	TRBV5-4	-	TGTGCCAGCAGCTTGGCTTCAAAGACTAGCAATGAGCAGTTCTTC	CASSLASKTSNEQFF